Shown below are 20 T cell receptor beta chains from a single sample sequenced in a study of Graves' ophthalmopathy and Graves' hyperthyroidism. Investigators amplified TCR beta CDR3 regions from RNA transcripts. Second-round multiplex PCR followed a first-round RT-PCR using HTBI primers. TCRdb analysed the multiplex PCR reads with MiXCR anew, one entry per CDR3 protein. This table has about 550,000 distinct CDR3 sequences, under 45% appearing once. The sample taken for sequencing was peripheral blood or thyroid tissue (not recorded which). The receptors originated from an adult man with Graves' hyperthyroidism.

This clonotype has more than one count but fewer than ten. The chain recombines TRBV19 with TRBJ1-5; a possible D gene is TRBD1 (6 bases). Trimming stripped 9 bases from V and 2 bases from J, with 17 bases between. Germline V gene lookup returns CDR1 LNHDA and CDR2 SQIVND (reference sequence). CDR3 length: 15 residues. The CDR3 DNA sequence: TGTGCCAGCCGGGGGGGCCGGCGCGGCAATCAGCCCCAGCATTTT. As protein: CASRGGRRGNQPQHF.

This clonotype was seen more than once but under ten times. The chain employs TRBV12-3 or TRBV12-4 and TRBJ1-4; no clear D gene. The ends were cut back, 5 bases at V and 7 bases at J, with 17 bases in the middle. The CDR3 totals 15 residues. The CDR3 is CASSPPSGIGEKLFF. In DNA form, the CDR3 reads TGTGCCAGCAGTCCCCCATCGGGGATCGGTGAAAAACTGTTTTTT.

The chain uses TRBV7-6 and TRBJ2-3, with 9 positions matching TRBD1. Germline-derived CDR1 and CDR2 are SGHVS and FNYEAQ. Trimming at V came to 5 bases and at J to 4 bases, leaving 4 bases not matched to a gene. This CDR3 region has 14 residues. CDR3 bases: TGTGCCAGCAGCGGACAGGGGTTGGCAGATACGCAGTATTTT. Amino acids: CASSGQGLADTQYF.

This sequence joins TRBV9 and TRBJ2-2; 8 bases line up with TRBD2. Germline V gene sequence: CDR1 SGDLS, CDR2 YYNGEE. J lost 3 bases, V lost 2 bases, and 3 bases had no gene match. The CDR3 is 15 amino acids. The CDR3: CASSVSGSDTGELFF. CDR3 in DNA: TGTGCCAGCAGCGTGAGCGGGAGTGACACCGGGGAGCTGTTTTTT.

Concerning this clonotype: A read error may produce the germline difference seen at one junction end. The genes are TRBV4-1 and TRBJ1-2; D possibly corresponds to TRBD1 (5 bases). The CDR3 is 13 amino acids. Germline CDR1 MGHRA, CDR2 YSYEKL. The CDR3 sequence: CAGSRGGGYGYTF. CDR3 nucleotide sequence: TGCGCCGGCAGCCGCGGGGGAGGCTATGGCTACACCTTC.

The V and J genes are TRBV7-3 and TRBJ1-4; 10 bases align to TRBD1. CDR1 is SGHTA, CDR2 FQGTGA, per germline. The CDR3 has 16 amino acids. V dropped 5 bases and J dropped 0; count of bases not matched to a gene: 3. CDR3 nucleotide sequence: TGTGCCAGCAGCGTCGGGACAGGGGCAACTAATGAAAAACTGTTTTTT. It translates to CASSVGTGATNEKLFF.

This clonotype has just a few counts. This chain links TRBV6-1 with TRBJ1-6; possible D gene TRBD1, 5 bases. CDR1 and CDR2 (germline): MNHNS, SASEGT. This CDR3 region has 17 residues. V shed 1 base and J shed 0 bases, with 10 bases lying between them. CDR3 sequence reads: CASSEVPDISYNSPLHF. In DNA, the CDR3 is TGTGCCAGCAGTGAAGTACCGGACATCTCCTATAATTCACCCCTCCACTTT.

At least ten counts were recorded for this clonotype. V and J are TRBV7-9 and TRBJ1-4; 7 positions match TRBD1. Looked up from germline, CDR1 is SEHNR and CDR2 is FQNEAQ (reference sequence). The CDR3 contains 16 residues. Trimming removed 4 bases from V and 4 bases from J; junction bases left unmatched: 9. The CDR3 DNA reads as TGTGCCAGCAGCTCCCGGGACAGCGCTCATAATGAAAAACTGTTTTTT. Its translation: CASSSRDSAHNEKLFF.

This clonotype was observed at least ten times. The V call is TRBV15, the J call TRBJ2-7; 7 nucleotides agree with TRBD1. The CDR3 runs to 14 residues. V lost 6 bases and J lost 2; bases outside the gene matches: 7. The germline gives CDR1 LNHNV, CDR2 YYDKDF (reference sequence). The CDR3: CATSPDRVPYEQYF. CDR3 bases: TGTGCCACCAGTCCTGACAGGGTACCCTACGAGCAGTACTTC.

Ten or more counts support this clonotype. The V and J genes are TRBV5-1 and TRBJ2-5; D ambiguous. The CDR3 is 12 residues long. The V end lost 10 bases, the J end lost 1 base, and 11 bases lay between the germline ends. Germline CDR1 and CDR2: SGHRS and YFSETQ. DNA for the CDR3: TGCGCCTCCCGCCGGGCCCAAGAGACCCAGTACTTC. It translates to CASRRAQETQYF.

The chain employs TRBV20-1 and TRBJ2-7; no clear D. The DNA end is more similar to TRBJ2-1, so the J call may be wrong. The CDR3 is made up of 12 amino acids. Germline loops: CDR1 DFQATT, CDR2 SNEGSKA (reference sequence). The CDR3 coding sequence is TGCAGTGCTAGCCGCGAGGTGGGTGAGCAGTTCTTC. It codes for CSASREVGEQFF.

This chain uses TRBV30 with TRBJ1-4; a weak D match, TRBD1 (6 bases). Between the trimmed V and J ends, which lost 3 bases and 11 bases, there was a span of 10 bases. Germline V CDR1 and CDR2: GTSNPN, SVGIG (reference sequence). CDR3 length: 11 residues. CDR3 sequence: CAWRGAEKLFF. CDR3 bases: TGTGCCTGGAGGGGGGCGGAGAAACTGTTTTTT.

J is TRBJ2-5 and V is TRBV24-1, with TRBD1 identical over 7 bases. The CDR3 totals 13 residues. V was pared by 12 bases and J by 11 bases, with 17 bases of the junction left unmatched. CDR1 KGHDR and CDR2 SFDVKD come from the germline V gene. The CDR3 nucleotides are TGTGCCGCCGGACAGGCTACCTACAATGAGCAGTACTTC. This sequence encodes CAAGQATYNEQYF.

This clonotype was seen many times. The genes are TRBV5-1 and TRBJ1-2, with 9 bases lining up with TRBD1. The junction had 4 bases not matched to a gene; V was cut back by 0 bases and J by 4 bases. The V gene's germline CDR1 is SGHRS and CDR2 YFSETQ. The CDR3 contains 15 residues. Here the CDR3 reads CASSLVQGATYGYTF. As DNA, the CDR3 is TGCGCCAGCAGCTTGGTACAGGGGGCAACCTATGGCTACACCTTC.

There are many counts of this clonotype. The chain joins TRBV5-8 to TRBJ1-6, with 7 bases aligning to TRBD1. The CDR3 sequence is 14 residues long. In germline, CDR1 is SGHTS, CDR2 YDEGEE. V lost 3 bases, J lost 6 bases, and 3 bases stayed unmatched. CDR3 loop: CASSSRGTNSPLHF. The CDR3 bases are TGTGCCAGCAGCTCCAGGGGGACTAATTCACCCCTCCACTTT.

In regard to this clonotype: An end of the junction does not agree with germline; a read error may underlie this. The V and J genes are TRBV6-5 and TRBJ1-2; no clear D gene. Germline CDR1 MNHEY, CDR2 SVGAGI. There are 12 residues in the CDR3. CDR3 region: CASSHVRDRYIF. DNA for the CDR3: TGTGCCAGCAGTCACGTTAGGGATCGCTACATCTTC.

This clonotype was counted at least ten times. DNA for the CDR3: TGTGCCAGCAGCCGTTCAGGCGGGGGTGAGCAGTTCTTC. Protein: CASSRSGGGEQFF. This chain connects TRBV7-3 to TRBJ2-5, with 7 bases aligning to TRBD2. The end of the DNA is better explained by TRBJ2-1, so the J call may be wrong. This CDR3 spans 13 amino acids. Germline-derived CDR1 and CDR2 are SGHTA and FQGTGA.

In this sample, this clonotype turned up a few times. This chain joins TRBV7-8 and TRBJ2-7; perhaps TRBD1 as D (6 bases). The DNA matches TRBJ2-1 better at its end, which makes the J call doubtful. CDR1 is SGHVS, CDR2 FQNEAQ, per germline. The CDR3 has 11 residues. Here the CDR3 reads CASTWTDEQFF. CDR3 sequence (DNA): TGTGCCAGCACCTGGACAGATGAGCAGTTCTTC.

In its sample, this clonotype was seen a few times. The chain employs TRBV7-9 and TRBJ2-5, with 9 bases aligning to TRBD2. The length of the CDR3 is 17 residues. After removal of 2 bases from V and 2 bases from J, the junction contained 9 bases not matched to a gene. Germline CDR1 reads SEHNR; CDR2 reads FQNEAQ (reference sequence). This CDR3 reads CASSLFGGGDTQETQYF. CDR3 nucleotides: TGTGCCAGCAGCTTATTCGGCGGGGGGGATACACAAGAGACCCAGTACTTC.

This clonotype was counted many times. The genes are TRBV29-1 and TRBJ2-5; no firm D call. This CDR3 comprises 17 residues. Between the trimmed V and J ends, which lost 1 base and 4 bases, there was a span of 22 bases. Germline V gene data show CDR1 as SQVTM and CDR2 as ANQGSEA. The CDR3 bases are TGCAGCGTTGAAGGGGTGGTAGGTTTCAGGACGGGAGAGACCCAGTACTTC. As protein: CSVEGVVGFRTGETQYF.